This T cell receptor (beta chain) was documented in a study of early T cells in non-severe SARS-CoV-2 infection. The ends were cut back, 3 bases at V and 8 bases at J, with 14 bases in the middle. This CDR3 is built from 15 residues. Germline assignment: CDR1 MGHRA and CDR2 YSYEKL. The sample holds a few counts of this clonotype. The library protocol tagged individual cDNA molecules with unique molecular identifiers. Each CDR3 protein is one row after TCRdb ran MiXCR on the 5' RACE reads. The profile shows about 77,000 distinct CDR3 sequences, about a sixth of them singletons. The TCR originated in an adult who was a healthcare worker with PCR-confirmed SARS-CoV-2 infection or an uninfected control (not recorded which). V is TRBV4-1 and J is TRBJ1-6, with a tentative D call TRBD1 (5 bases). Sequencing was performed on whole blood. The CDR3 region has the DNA TGCGCCAGCAGCCAGGGGCTCGGGCGGTATTCACCCCTCCACTTT. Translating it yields CASSQGLGRYSPLHF.